The next 24 T cell receptor beta chains were all read from a single sample in a study of technical replicates of blood from several donors. Libraries were prepared by immunoSEQ multiplex PCR; TCRdb keeps only in-frame clonotypes and omits some of them. The data contain some 66,000 clones, approximately 90% of them singletons. Specimen: PBMCs. These receptors all come from a human donor in good health. Some clones in this sample may be carry-over from other donors' samples.

V is TRBV4-3 and J is TRBJ2-1; D gene uncertain. This CDR3 region has 17 residues. The V end lost 0 bases, the J end lost 3 bases, and 15 bases lay between the germline ends. The germline V gene has CDR1 LGHNA and CDR2 YSLEER. The CDR3 DNA is TGCGCCAGCAGCCAAGATGATCGACTTAGTCTCTACAATGAGCAGTTCTTC. Translating gives CASSQDDRLSLYNEQFF.

The chain has TRBV7-2 and TRBJ2-7; TRBD2 agrees at 8 bases. In germline, CDR1 is SGHTA, CDR2 FQGNSA. The CDR3 is 14 residues long. Trimming removed 5 bases from V and 2 bases from J; junction bases left unmatched: 5. The CDR3 is CASSTLAGPYEQYF. The CDR3, as DNA: TGTGCCAGCAGCACCTTAGCGGGGCCCTACGAGCAGTACTTC.

The chain is built from TRBV6-5 and TRBJ1-5; the D gene is possibly TRBD1 (6 bases). The CDR3 contains 15 residues. Germline V gene data show CDR1 as MNHEY and CDR2 as SVGAGI. Trimming removed 0 bases from V and 3 bases from J, with 9 bases in between. CDR3 sequence (DNA): TGTGCCAGCAGTTACTCGAGGGGGATCAATCAGCCCCAGCATTTT. It encodes CASSYSRGINQPQHF.

The chain employs TRBV10-3 and TRBJ2-1, with TRBD2 matching 14 bases. The CDR3 has 15 residues. From germline, CDR1 is ENHRY and CDR2 SYGVKD. The J segment lost 8 bases and the V segment lost 4 bases, leaving 4 bases of the junction unmatched. The CDR3 here is CAISVGTSGSDEQFF. The CDR3 nucleotides read TGTGCCATCAGTGTGGGGACTAGCGGGAGCGATGAGCAGTTCTTC.

The gene calls are TRBV7-2 and TRBJ2-3; TRBD2 matches at 10 bases. V gave up 3 bases and J gave up 5 bases; unmatched junction bases: 5. CDR3 length: 15 residues. Germline V gene data show CDR1 as SGHTA and CDR2 as FQGNSA. CDR3 nucleotide sequence: TGTGCCAGCAGCTTCTCGGGACTAGCGCTAGATACGCAGTATTTT. This codes for CASSFSGLALDTQYF.

This clone has just one count. The chain's CDR3 is CASSEGLAKNIQYF. Here the CDR3 DNA reads TGTGCCAGCAGCGAAGGACTAGCCAAAAACATTCAGTACTTC. This rearrangement joins TRBV5-5 to TRBJ2-4, with a weak D call TRBD2 (5 bases). The CDR3 is made up of 14 amino acids. V was cut by 4 bases and J by 0 bases, with 8 bases left in between. The germline V gene has CDR1 SGHKS and CDR2 YYEKEE (reference sequence). The complete variable domain, with remaining parts taken from reference TRBV5-5 and TRBJ2-4, reads DAGVTQSPTHLIKTRGQQVTLRCSPISGHKSVSWYQQVLGQGPQFIFQYYEKEERGRGNFPDRFSARQFPNYSSELNVNALLLGDSALYLCASSEGLAKNIQYFGAGTRLSVL.

The rearrangement links TRBV4-2 to TRBJ2-1; D gene ambiguous. This CDR3 is 20 amino acids long. The germline gives CDR1 LGHNA, CDR2 YNFKEQ. Trimming removed 4 bases from V and 4 bases from J, with 29 bases in between. CDR3 loop: CASSLYFIFVARSAYNEQFF. The CDR3 bases are TGTGCCAGCAGCCTTTATTTTATATTTGTAGCTAGGAGTGCATACAATGAGCAGTTCTTC.

The genes are TRBV13 and TRBJ1-2, with D tentatively TRBD1 (5 bases). Looked up from germline, CDR1 is PRHDT and CDR2 is FYEKMQ (reference sequence). Trimming took off 5 bases at V and 4 bases at J, with 11 bases between the two ends. The length of the CDR3 is 13 residues. The CDR3 DNA sequence: TGTGCCAGCAGCGCCCGACAGAGCTATGGCTACACCTTC. Its protein is CASSARQSYGYTF.

The gene calls are TRBV7-2 and TRBJ1-5, with 7 bases that match TRBD1. Germline CDR1 is SGHTA and CDR2 is FQGNSA. V shed 5 bases, J shed 4 bases, and the junction held 2 bases outside the gene matches. The CDR3 consists of 13 residues. CDR3 nucleotide sequence: TGTGCCAGCAGCCCGGACAGGAATCAGCCCCAGCATTTT. This sequence encodes CASSPDRNQPQHF.

The chain recombines TRBV7-7 with TRBJ2-1, with D tentatively TRBD2 (7 bases). The CDR3 contains 16 residues. CDR1 and CDR2 (germline): SSHAT, FNYEAQ (reference sequence). V lost 2 bases and J lost 0, with 11 bases in between. As DNA, the CDR3 is TGTGCCAGCAGCTTAAGGGCGGGGGCCTCCTACAATGAGCAGTTCTTC. Translation gives CASSLRAGASYNEQFF.

This clone was detected a few times. This chain uses TRBV27 with TRBJ1-1; D might be TRBD1 (5 bases). There are 14 residues in the CDR3. The V gene's germline CDR1 is MNHEY and CDR2 SMNVEV (reference sequence). V shed 2 bases and J shed 5 bases, with 12 bases lying between them. The DNA of the CDR3 is TGTGCCAGCAGTTTAGGGTTCGGGGGTACTGAAGCTTTCTTT. Protein: CASSLGFGGTEAFF.

The chain couples TRBV5-1 to TRBJ2-3, with 10 bases that match TRBD1. Germline CDR1 SGHRS, CDR2 YFSETQ. V was clipped by 9 bases and J by 1 base; unmatched bases: 8. CDR3 length: 15 residues. CDR3 sequence: CATRAGTGGTDTQYF. The CDR3 bases are TGCGCCACCCGGGCGGGGACAGGGGGCACAGATACGCAGTATTTT.

This chain's CDR3 is CASSGGGGRAADTQYF. CDR3 coding DNA: TGTGCCAGCAGCGGAGGGGGCGGGAGGGCTGCAGATACGCAGTATTTT. The rearrangement uses TRBV9 and TRBJ2-3, with 9 bases identical to TRBD2. The ends lost 3 bases at V and 4 bases at J; junction bases unmatched: 9. The germline V gene has CDR1 SGDLS and CDR2 YYNGEE. CDR3 length equals 16 residues. Full variable domain (remainder filled in from reference TRBV9 and TRBJ2-3): DSGVTQTPKHLITATGQRVTLRCSPRSGDLSVYWYQQSLDQGLQFLIQYYNGEERAKGNILERFSAQQFPDLHSELNLSSLELGDSALYFCASSGGGGRAADTQYFGPGTRLTVL.

This chain links TRBV2 with TRBJ1-6; 7 bases are shared with TRBD1. The germline CDR1 and CDR2 sequences are SNHLY and FYNNEI. V lost 4 bases to trimming and J lost 8 bases; unmatched junction nucleotides: 8. This CDR3 has 15 amino acids. CDR3 region: CASSGQGMVYSPLHF. The CDR3 DNA sequence: TGTGCCAGCAGTGGACAGGGAATGGTTTATTCACCCCTCCACTTT.

The chain couples TRBV5-1 to TRBJ2-5; 10 bases line up with TRBD2. Per germline, CDR1 SGHRS and CDR2 YFSETQ. V dropped 4 bases and J dropped 3; count of bases not matched to a gene: 9. The CDR3 consists of 16 residues. The CDR3: CASSPLGLAGEETQYF. The CDR3 region has the DNA TGCGCCAGCAGCCCCCTGGGGCTAGCGGGGGAAGAGACCCAGTACTTC.

The V and J genes are TRBV4-1 and TRBJ2-1, with 10 bases lining up with TRBD1. V lost 2 bases, J lost 8 bases, and 6 bases stayed unmatched. CDR3 length: 15 residues. Per germline, CDR1 MGHRA and CDR2 YSYEKL. CDR3 protein: CASSQPGTGADEQFF. For the CDR3, the DNA is TGCGCCAGCAGCCAACCAGGGACAGGGGCTGATGAGCAGTTCTTC.

The table lists this clone with a count of one. This sequence joins TRBV7-2 and TRBJ1-2; perhaps TRBD1 as D (6 bases). The germline gives CDR1 SGHTA, CDR2 FQGNSA. V lost 6 bases to trimming and J lost 7 bases, with 18 bases between them. The CDR3 sequence is 14 residues long. The CDR3 nucleotides read TGTGCCAGCAGTTCTACAGGGTTCCGCTCTGGCTACACCTTC. Translated, it gives CASSSTGFRSGYTF.

The J gene is TRBJ2-4, the V gene TRBV6-1; maybe TRBD2 (7 bases). Trimming took off 6 bases at V and 10 bases at J, with 16 bases between the two ends. CDR3 size: 13 residues. CDR1 and CDR2 (germline): MNHNS, SASEGT. The CDR3 DNA follows: TGTGCCAGCAGCCCGGGGGGCCTTGGTATTCAGTACTTC. Translation gives CASSPGGLGIQYF.

The genes are TRBV7-2 and TRBJ1-5; possible D gene TRBD1, 5 bases. This CDR3 comprises 15 residues. V was cut by 3 bases and J by 2 bases, with 11 bases left in between. Germline V gene data show CDR1 as SGHTA and CDR2 as FQGNSA. The CDR3 DNA reads as TGTGCCAGCAGCTTCAGGCAGGGCGGCAATCAGCCCCAGCATTTT. Translated, it gives CASSFRQGGNQPQHF. Using reference TRBV7-2 and TRBJ1-5 for the parts outside the CDR3, the full variable domain is GAGVSQSPSNKVTEKGKDVELRCDPISGHTALYWYRQSLGQGLEFLIYFQGNSAPDKSGLPSDRFSAERTGGSVSTLTIQRTQQEDSAVYLCASSFRQGGNQPQHFGDGTRLSIL.

The V and J genes are TRBV5-1 and TRBJ2-1; possibly TRBD2 for D (6 bases). The V gene's germline CDR1 is SGHRS and CDR2 YFSETQ. The V end lost 3 bases, the J end lost 0 bases, and 16 bases lay between the germline ends. CDR3 size: 17 residues. The CDR3 reads CASSYLATRSSYNEQFF. The CDR3 nucleotides are TGCGCCAGCAGCTACCTAGCGACAAGAAGCTCCTACAATGAGCAGTTCTTC. The variable domain in full, with the rest retrieved from reference TRBV5-1 and TRBJ2-1, is KAGVTQTPRYLIKTRGQQVTLSCSPISGHRSVSWYQQTPGQGLQFLFEYFSETQRNKGNFPGRFSGRQFSNSRSEMNVSTLELGDSALYLCASSYLATRSSYNEQFFGPGTRLTVL.

Worth noting for this clone: One junction end disagrees with the germline gene, perhaps due to a read error. This chain joins TRBV2 and TRBJ2-5, with 12 bases lining up with TRBD2. The length of the CDR3 is 15 residues. Germline lookup yields CDR1 SNHLY and CDR2 FYNNEI. The CDR3 loop reads CASKLTSGSREPQYF. The CDR3 DNA follows: TGTGCCAGCAAGCTGACTAGCGGGAGCCGAGAGCCCCAGTACTTC.

This chain joins TRBV2 and TRBJ2-1, with no clear D. Germline values: CDR1 SNHLY, CDR2 FYNNEI. With 5 bases removed from V and 3 bases from J, the gap between germline ends came to 17 bases. This CDR3 is built from 16 residues. The CDR3 here is CASSRSAYQSYNEQFF. DNA for the CDR3: TGTGCCAGCAGTCGAAGCGCATACCAAAGCTACAATGAGCAGTTCTTC.

The V gene is TRBV6-6, the J gene TRBJ1-6; D not certain. Germline assignment: CDR1 MNHNY and CDR2 SVGAGI (reference sequence). The V and J ends lost 4 bases and 7 bases respectively, with 14 bases between them. This CDR3 contains 15 residues. The CDR3 loop is CASSSRVTGNSPLHF. The CDR3 DNA sequence: TGTGCCAGCAGTTCCCGGGTCACGGGAAATTCACCCCTCCACTTT.

The chain combines TRBV5-1 with TRBJ2-3; 8 bases line up with TRBD1. Losses at the gene ends were 3 bases for V and 2 bases for J; bases not matched to a gene: 8. Looked up from germline, CDR1 is SGHRS and CDR2 is YFSETQ. The CDR3 extends over 16 amino acids. CDR3 coding DNA: TGCGCCAGCAGCTCAGGACAGGGCTGGAACACAGATACGCAGTATTTT. Protein product: CASSSGQGWNTDTQYF.